The entry below describes one T cell receptor beta chain. The record originates from a study of blood T cell repertoires in COVID-19. Data came from immunoSEQ multiplex PCR; TCRdb stores just in-frame clones and leaves some out. Of 29,000 or so clones in the sample, approximately 80% were seen once. Germline CDR1 is SGDLS and CDR2 is YYNGEE. The CDR3 runs to 16 residues. V was trimmed by 0 bases and J by 2 bases, leaving 15 bases between them. The source is a woman aged 70 to 79 with acute or convalescent COVID-19. The V call is TRBV9, the J call TRBJ2-7, with D maybe TRBD2 (6 bases). The sample consisted of peripheral blood. CDR3 region: CASSVGMGGLTYEQYF. The CDR3 DNA is TGTGCCAGCAGCGTAGGAATGGGGGGTCTGACCTACGAGCAGTACTTC. The full variable domain, rest sourced from reference TRBV9 and TRBJ2-7, is DSGVTQTPKHLITATGQRVTLRCSPRSGDLSVYWYQQSLDQGLQFLIQYYNGEERAKGNILERFSAQQFPDLHSELNLSSLELGDSALYFCASSVGMGGLTYEQYFGPGTRLTVT.